This TCR beta chain stems from a study of CD8 T cells in Susac syndrome (dated by TCRdb to between 2017 and 2020). Turning to the overall study: Repertoire sequencing was used to test whether CD8+ T cell activation and differentiation in Susac syndrome was antigen driven. The clonality of the CD8+ T cell repertoire was compared across approximately 11 healthy donors, around 14 Susac syndrome patients and around 16 multiple sclerosis patients. Points the paper makes about the study in general: The number of individuals in the TCR sequencing and HLA analysis was acknowledged as relatively small.

RNA was extracted with the RNeasy kit and roughly 0.5 to 1 ug was reverse transcribed using random hexamers. TCR beta CDR3 regions were amplified with the immunoSEQ multiplex PCR assay covering 54 Vbeta and 13 Jbeta segments. PCR amplification bias was corrected by using a synthetic template baseline for primer optimization and computational correction. The original pipeline was this. Reads were annotated to V, D and J genes per IMGT and analyzed with immunoSEQ Analyzer, keeping only productive sequences. To calculate clonality, Shannon entropy was normalized by log2 of the number of productive unique sequences and then subtracted from one. For each patient and control, public and private clones were evaluated within the 100 most prevalent clones. Susac-specific clones were defined as absent from healthy and MS cohorts, 850 to 1,300 published viral clones and other ImmuneACCESS disease sequences. TCRdb reprocessed the public reads (quality trimming at Q25 with fastp, clone calling with MiXCR) and kept in-frame beta chains. Identical CDR3 protein sequences are pooled into one entry, listed with their most common genes and DNA. The V and J calls were determined by TCRdb, not by the authors. A total of 90,000 or so distinct CDR3 sequences appear in this sample, 90% to 95% of them only once. Around 0.3% of the sample is in the top ten clones.

With regard to this clonotype: Its antigen is still unknown. Nothing much larger sits one base from this clone, and base qualities are not available.

V was cut back by 4 bases and J by 5 bases, leaving a gap of 14 bases between them. CDR1 SGDLS and CDR2 YYNGEE are derived from the germline V gene. The CDR3 holds 14 amino acids from the cysteine to the phenylalanine. This entry keeps only the CDR3 DNA: 42 bases, framed from base 1. Peripheral blood CD8+ and CD4+ T cells from healthy donors, Susac syndrome patients and multiple sclerosis patients were profiled using high-throughput TCR beta sequencing. The healthy donors served as controls matched for age and sex. Bulk CD8+ and CD4+ T cells were purified by magnetic negative isolation, while CD8+ TEMRA cells were enriched using FACS. Blood was collected in EDTA tubes and processed within 24 hours, with PBMCs isolated through density gradient centrifugation. PBMCs intended for TCR sequencing were cryopreserved in liquid nitrogen and thawed later in a water bath at 37 degrees C. The sorted or isolated CD4+, CD8+ and CD8+ TEMRA cells had a purity of 90% or higher.

The rearrangement combines TRBV9 with TRBJ2-3; the D gene may be TRBD1 or TRBD2, since each aligns over 6 bases. The receptor comes from a human donor in good health. Sequences were obtained from CD8+ T cells from PBMCs. The CDR3 region has the sequence CASSRWGAEDTQYF. In nucleotides, the sequence is TGTGCCAGCAGCAGATGGGGGGCTGAAGATACGCAGTATTTT.